This T cell receptor (beta chain) was recovered during a study of chemoradiotherapy in HPV16-positive cancers. Per germline, CDR1 GTSNPN and CDR2 SVGIG (reference sequence). The CDR3 covers 15 residues. Trimming pared 2 bases from V and 0 bases from J, leaving 10 bases between. Profiled with immunoSEQ multiplex PCR; TCRdb holds only in-frame clones, not every one. The table shows 6,000 to 7,500 clones, with around 86% occurring only once. This material consisted of tumor tissue, taken from a patient who underwent chemoradiotherapy. This sequence was found in a human donor with HPV-associated anogenital cancer. The chain uses TRBV30 and TRBJ2-2; D might be TRBD1 (6 bases). Here the CDR3 DNA reads TGTGCCTGGAGTAGGGACACCCCGAACACCGGGGAGCTGTTTTTT. Its translation is CAWSRDTPNTGELFF.